What follows are 30 T cell receptor beta chains derived from one specimen sequenced in a study of cytomegalovirus exposure and HLA in healthy donors. PCR was performed using 60 Vbeta and 13 Jbeta primers. Profiling relied on immunoSEQ multiplex PCR, and the TCRdb table lists in-frame clones only, not all of them. The sample holds about 180,000 clones, 70% to 80% seen once. Sequenced sample: PBMCs. The receptor source for this set is a male donor in good health and CMV-seronegative.

The V call is TRBV14, the J call TRBJ1-4; 7 nucleotides line up with TRBD1. Germline CDR1 SGHDN, CDR2 FVKESK. The ends lost 5 bases at V and 7 bases at J; junction bases unmatched: 4. This CDR3 spans 13 amino acids. The CDR3 is CASSRGQGEKLFF. The CDR3 DNA sequence: TGTGCCAGCAGCAGGGGGCAGGGTGAAAAACTGTTTTTT.

This chain joins TRBV11-2 and TRBJ2-4; D not resolved. The CDR3 runs 15 residues. The V end lost 1 base, the J end lost 5 bases, and 12 bases lay between the germline ends. Germline CDR1 reads SGHAT; CDR2 reads FQNNGV. For the CDR3, the DNA is TGTGCCAGCAGCTTAGCTCGAGAAATTGAAAACATTCAGTACTTC. As protein: CASSLAREIENIQYF. The whole variable domain, filled in from reference TRBV11-2 and TRBJ2-4, reads EAGVAQSPRYKIIEKRQSVAFWCNPISGHATLYWYQQILGQGPKLLIQFQNNGVVDDSQLPKDRFSAERLKGVDSTLKIQPAKLEDSAVYLCASSLAREIENIQYFGAGTRLSVL.

On this clone itself: Other DNA sequences in the same sample also yield this CDR3. V and J are TRBV20-1 and TRBJ2-7; D call uncertain. Germline V CDR1 and CDR2: DFQATT, SNEGSKA (reference sequence). The ends were cut back, 2 bases at V and 4 bases at J, with 6 bases in the middle. The CDR3 is 11 residues long. The DNA for the CDR3 is TGCAGTGCTAGACCAAATTACGAGCAGTACTTC. The encoded protein is CSARPNYEQYF.

The chain uses TRBV30 and TRBJ2-3; TRBD2 matches 10 bases. The germline V gene encodes CDR1 GTSNPN and CDR2 SVGIG (reference sequence). With 4 bases clipped from V and 3 bases from J, the junction kept 7 bases outside the gene matches. CDR3 length: 15 amino acids. The CDR3 coding sequence is TGTGCCTGGACTAGACTAGCGGGTAAAACAGATACGCAGTATTTT. Its translation: CAWTRLAGKTDTQYF.

V gene TRBV27 combines with J gene TRBJ1-1, with a weak D call TRBD1 (5 bases). Germline V gives CDR1 MNHEY, CDR2 SMNVEV (reference sequence). Trimming stripped 3 bases from V and 3 bases from J, with 8 bases between. The CDR3 spans 13 residues. CDR3 in DNA: TGTGCCAGCAGTTTCCCGGGGGACACTGAAGCTTTCTTT. Amino acid sequence: CASSFPGDTEAFF.

The chain is built from TRBV6-5 and TRBJ2-3; D might be TRBD1 (6 bases). The CDR3 totals 14 residues. Germline lookup yields CDR1 MNHEY and CDR2 SVGAGI. V lost 5 bases to trimming and J lost 7 bases, with 16 bases between them. This CDR3 reads CASSAGAEIHTQYF. CDR3 nucleotides: TGTGCCAGCAGTGCAGGGGCAGAAATCCATACGCAGTATTTT.

This rearrangement joins TRBV6-6 to TRBJ2-7, with 7 bases that match TRBD2. The V gene end was trimmed by 2 bases and the J gene end by 3 bases; junction bases not matched to a gene: 4. The CDR3 contains 14 residues. Germline V gene lookup returns CDR1 MNHNY and CDR2 SVGAGI (reference sequence). The CDR3 coding sequence is TGTGCCAGCAGTTACAATGGACTAGACTACGAGCAGTACTTC. This sequence encodes CASSYNGLDYEQYF.

This chain links TRBV30 with TRBJ1-3, with no clear D. The CDR3 extends over 12 amino acids. V gave up 4 bases and J gave up 4 bases, with 8 bases separating them. CDR1 is GTSNPN, CDR2 SVGIG, per germline (reference sequence). The CDR3 here is CAWTFEGNTIYF. In DNA form, the CDR3 reads TGTGCCTGGACCTTCGAGGGAAACACCATATATTTT.

This clone came up once. The V gene is TRBV19, the J gene TRBJ1-4, with 7 bases aligning to TRBD1. This CDR3 is built from 15 residues. Trimming took 7 bases from V and 5 from J; bases not matched to a gene: 10. Germline CDR1 is LNHDA and CDR2 is SQIVND (reference sequence). In nucleotides, the CDR3 is TGTGCCAGTACCCTGGCGGCAGGGGGGAATGAAAAACTGTTTTTT. It specifies CASTLAAGGNEKLFF.

This clone was counted between two and nine times. The chain has TRBV5-1 and TRBJ2-1; 10 nucleotides line up with TRBD2. V dropped 2 bases and J dropped 2; count of bases not matched to a gene: 1. The CDR3 contains 15 residues. Germline V CDR1 and CDR2: SGHRS, YFSETQ. In nucleotides, the CDR3 is TGCGCCAGCAGCTTAACTAGCGGGGCCTACAATGAGCAGTTCTTC. This codes for CASSLTSGAYNEQFF. Based on the CDR3 plus reference TRBV5-1 and TRBJ2-1, the full variable domain is KAGVTQTPRYLIKTRGQQVTLSCSPISGHRSVSWYQQTPGQGLQFLFEYFSETQRNKGNFPGRFSGRQFSNSRSEMNVSTLELGDSALYLCASSLTSGAYNEQFFGPGTRLTVL.

The CDR3 spells CASSAAGRSNEKLFF. In DNA, the CDR3 is TGTGCCAGCAGCGCCGCGGGACGGTCTAATGAAAAACTGTTTTTT. The chain uses TRBV9 and TRBJ1-4, with a weak D call TRBD1 (5 bases). There are 15 residues in the CDR3. Trimming stripped 3 bases from V and 3 bases from J, with 12 bases between. Germline V lookup: CDR1 SGDLS, CDR2 YYNGEE.

The chain carries TRBV11-3 and TRBJ2-7, with 7 bases aligning to TRBD2. The CDR3 consists of 13 residues. CDR1 is SGHNT and CDR2 is YENEEA in the germline V gene. The trim removed 5 bases at V and 6 bases at J, leaving 7 bases unmatched. The CDR3: CASSTSVDGEQYF. The CDR3 DNA is TGTGCCAGCAGCACTAGCGTTGACGGCGAGCAGTACTTC.

The V call is TRBV5-6, the J call TRBJ1-1; D is undetermined. CDR1 and CDR2 (germline): SGHDT, YYEEEE. The ends were cut back, 0 bases at V and 7 bases at J, with 7 bases in the middle. The CDR3 has 12 amino acids. The CDR3 loop is CASSLVQVEAFF. CDR3 in DNA: TGTGCCAGCAGCTTGGTTCAGGTTGAAGCTTTCTTT.

The rearrangement links TRBV9 to TRBJ2-2; 8 bases are a match to TRBD2. Germline V gene sequence: CDR1 SGDLS, CDR2 YYNGEE. The CDR3 is 19 residues long. Trimming at V came to 0 bases and at J to 1 base, leaving 11 bases not matched to a gene. CDR3 sequence (DNA): TGTGCCAGCAGCGTAGGGGCGGGACTAGAAACGCGGAACACCGGGGAGCTGTTTTTT. This translates into CASSVGAGLETRNTGELFF.

This chain uses TRBV11-3 with TRBJ1-1; D gene uncertain. The CDR3 is 13 residues long. Trimming pared 1 base from V and 5 bases from J, leaving 8 bases between. CDR1 is SGHNT and CDR2 is YENEEA in the germline V gene. CDR3 in DNA: TGTGCCAGCAGCTTAGTTTCGGGGACTGAAGCTTTCTTT. Protein: CASSLVSGTEAFF.

This chain joins TRBV11-2 and TRBJ1-4, with 9 nucleotides matching TRBD1. The CDR3 has 16 amino acids. V was pared by 5 bases and J by 7 bases, with 11 bases of the junction left unmatched. Germline V gene sequence: CDR1 SGHAT, CDR2 FQNNGV. The DNA of the CDR3 is TGTGCCAGCAGCACCCCTGGGACAGGGATGGGTGAAAAACTGTTTTTT. Its translation is CASSTPGTGMGEKLFF.

Comment on this clone: Compared with germline, one end of the junction differs, possibly owing to a read error. The chain is built from TRBV7-2 and TRBJ2-5, with TRBD1 as a possible D gene (6 bases). CDR1 is SGHTA and CDR2 is FQGNSA in the germline V gene. This CDR3 spans 14 amino acids. The DNA of the CDR3 is TGTGCCAGCAGCCCCGGGACAACCCAAGGGACCCAGTACTTC. It is translated as CASSPGTTQGTQYF.

The J gene is TRBJ1-1, the V gene TRBV7-8, with D hard to call. Germline V CDR1 and CDR2: SGHVS, FQNEAQ. The CDR3 extends over 14 amino acids. The V end was cut by 0 bases, the J end by 5 bases, with 10 bases between. CDR3 sequence (DNA): TGTGCCAGCAGCTTAGCTGAAAGAGCTACTGAAGCTTTCTTT. Translating it yields CASSLAERATEAFF.

The rearrangement links TRBV11-2 to TRBJ1-4; possible D gene TRBD1, 5 bases. Trimming pared 5 bases from V and 2 bases from J, leaving 12 bases between. The CDR3 spans 15 residues. CDR1 and CDR2 from the germline V gene are SGHAT and FQNNGV. CDR3 sequence: CASSPPGGTNEKLFF. CDR3 nucleotides: TGTGCCAGCAGCCCCCCTGGGGGGACTAATGAAAAACTGTTTTTT. The variable domain in full, with the rest retrieved from reference TRBV11-2 and TRBJ1-4, is EAGVAQSPRYKIIEKRQSVAFWCNPISGHATLYWYQQILGQGPKLLIQFQNNGVVDDSQLPKDRFSAERLKGVDSTLKIQPAKLEDSAVYLCASSPPGGTNEKLFFGSGTQLSVL.

This clone is a singleton in its sample. V gene TRBV28 combines with J gene TRBJ2-1; D may be TRBD2 (6 bases). The CDR3 has 14 residues. CDR1 is MDHEN and CDR2 is SYDVKM in the germline V gene. V lost 8 bases, J lost 3 bases, and 14 bases lay in between. CDR3 residues: CASGTGDNYNEQFF. CDR3 bases: TGTGCCAGCGGAACGGGAGACAACTACAATGAGCAGTTCTTC.

The gene calls are TRBV9 and TRBJ2-2; D uncertain. The CDR3 runs 15 residues. CDR1 SGDLS and CDR2 YYNGEE come from the germline V gene. Trimming stripped 4 bases from V and 0 bases from J, with 10 bases between. As DNA, the CDR3 is TGTGCCAGCAGCTTGTTCCGTTCGAACACCGGGGAGCTGTTTTTT. Translating it yields CASSLFRSNTGELFF.

This clone was seen a handful of times. V is TRBV27 and J is TRBJ2-6; D ambiguous. The CDR3 covers 15 residues. The germline V gene encodes CDR1 MNHEY and CDR2 SMNVEV (reference sequence). V was clipped by 4 bases and J by 2 bases, with 9 bases between them. The CDR3 coding sequence is TGTGCCAGCAGTTCTCCCGTCGCTGGGGCCAACGTCCTGACTTTC. Protein product: CASSSPVAGANVLTF.

The chain has TRBV7-8 and TRBJ1-5; D unresolved. Trimming pared 1 base from V and 1 base from J, leaving 8 bases between. This CDR3 has 15 amino acids. The germline gives CDR1 SGHVS, CDR2 FQNEAQ. CDR3 bases: TGTGCCAGCAGCTTAGAGACCGGGAGCAATCAGCCCCAGCATTTT. Encoded protein: CASSLETGSNQPQHF.

The chain is built from TRBV6-1 and TRBJ1-6, with a tentative D call TRBD1 (6 bases). CDR1 is MNHNS and CDR2 is SASEGT in the germline V gene. Trimming removed 4 bases at V and 7 bases at J, with 11 bases between. This CDR3 contains 14 residues. CDR3 region: CASSAGHGNSPLHF. The DNA of the CDR3 is TGTGCCAGCAGTGCGGGACACGGGAATTCACCCCTCCACTTT.

The V and J genes are TRBV18 and TRBJ2-1; a weak D match, TRBD2 (6 bases). From germline, CDR1 is KGHSH and CDR2 LQKENI. The CDR3 loop spans 13 amino acids. The V gene lost 3 bases and the J gene lost 6 bases, with 9 bases spanning the gap. The CDR3 loop reads CASSPGLPNEQFF. CDR3 DNA: TGTGCCAGCTCACCCGGACTACCCAATGAGCAGTTCTTC.

The V gene is TRBV2, the J gene TRBJ1-2, with 7 bases that match TRBD1. The CDR3 is 13 amino acids. Trimming cost V 7 bases and J 3 bases; bases outside gene matches: 5. Germline V gene sequence: CDR1 SNHLY, CDR2 FYNNEI. The CDR3 region has the DNA TGTGCCAGCAAAAGGGACAGAGACTATGGCTACACCTTC. It codes for CASKRDRDYGYTF.

This clone showed up just once. The V gene is TRBV11-2, the J gene TRBJ2-3, with TRBD2 matching over 8 bases. With V trimmed by 0 bases and J by 0 bases, 8 bases remained unmatched. Germline CDR1 and CDR2: SGHAT and FQNNGV. This CDR3 is 18 amino acids long. CDR3 residues: CASSLDFGRGGSTDTQYF. DNA for the CDR3: TGTGCCAGCAGCTTAGATTTTGGTCGGGGGGGCAGCACAGATACGCAGTATTTT.

On this clone itself: Other DNA sequences of this sample code for an identical CDR3. The CDR3, as DNA: TGTGCCAGCAGTTATGGGGGGGGGACTGAAGCTTTCTTT. Translation: CASSYGGGTEAFF. The rearrangement links TRBV6-5 to TRBJ1-1; maybe TRBD1 (5 bases). The V gene's germline CDR1 is MNHEY and CDR2 SVGAGI. The CDR3 is 13 residues long. Deletions cut 3 bases from V and 5 bases from J, with 10 bases between.

This clone was recorded once. This chain links TRBV2 with TRBJ1-1; D gene ambiguous. The V end was cut by 4 bases, the J end by 0 bases, with 9 bases between. The CDR3 is made up of 14 amino acids. Germline CDR1 and CDR2: SNHLY and FYNNEI. The CDR3 DNA follows: TGTGCCAGCAGTGCCCTGGGAGTGAACACTGAAGCTTTCTTT. Amino acids: CASSALGVNTEAFF.

This clone turned up a few times. The chain's CDR3 is CASSLADNQPQHF. The CDR3 DNA is TGTGCCAGCAGTTTGGCGGACAATCAGCCCCAGCATTTT. The chain uses TRBV28 and TRBJ1-5; D unclear. Germline loops: CDR1 MDHEN, CDR2 SYDVKM. V was trimmed by 3 bases and J by 3 bases, leaving 6 bases between them. The CDR3 is 13 residues long.